Listed below are T cell receptor beta chains from one sample, sequenced in a study of type 1 regulatory T cells. What these receptors recognize is not known. TCRdb passed the reads through MiXCR, listing each CDR3 protein once. The table lists just under 65,000 distinct CDR3 sequences, about 48% of them singletons. The sequenced material came from cultured non-Tr1 T cells, either the whole culture or a sorted T cell fraction (not recorded which). The receptors stem from a human donor in good health. CDR3s include the opening cysteine and the closing phenylalanine or tryptophan. A D gene is named only where the DNA matches it firmly. The size field is filled for only some rows; it gives once, few, many or a size class.

v_call,j_call,clone_size,d_call,cdr3_nt,cdr3_aa
TRBV7-2,TRBJ2-7,.,TRBD2,TGTGCCAGCAGCTTAGGGACTAGTTTGGGGGAGCAGTACTTC,CASSLGTSLGEQYF
TRBV5-1,TRBJ2-2,few,.,TGCGCCAGCATCGAGGCCCCGAACACCGGGGAGCTGTTTTTT,CASIEAPNTGELFF
TRBV18,TRBJ1-5,.,.,TGTGCCAGCTCACCTTACGGTGGGAGCAATCAGCCCCAGCATTTT,CASSPYGGSNQPQHF
TRBV2,TRBJ1-1,.,TRBD1,TGTGCCAGCAATCGACAGGGGAACACTGAAGCTTTCTTT,CASNRQGNTEAFF
TRBV12-3/TRBV12-4,TRBJ2-3,.,.,TGTGCCAGCAGTTGGGCCCAGAGCACAGATACGCAGTATTTT,CASSWAQSTDTQYF
TRBV20-1,TRBJ2-7,medium-sized,TRBD2,TGCAGTGCTGCTCCCGGGACTAGCGGGTACGAGCAGTACTTC,CSAAPGTSGYEQYF
TRBV6-2/TRBV6-3,TRBJ1-5,once,.,TGTGCCAGCAGCGATAGGACATTCAATCAGCCCCAGCATTTT,CASSDRTFNQPQHF
TRBV10-3,TRBJ1-2,.,TRBD1,TGTGCCATCAGTGAGCCTCGACAGGGCGGAGGCTACACCTTC,CAISEPRQGGGYTF
TRBV5-1,TRBJ2-5,.,.,TGCGCCAGCAGCTTTGGCACAGAGATCCGCCAAGAGACCCAGTACTTC,CASSFGTEIRQETQYF
TRBV20-1,TRBJ2-5,few,TRBD1,TGCAGTGCTAGAGGGGGGCGGGACAGGGGACCAATTGAAGAGACCCAGTACTTC,CSARGGRDRGPIEETQYF
TRBV4-1,TRBJ2-7,.,TRBD2,TGCGCCAGCAGCCAAAAGACGGACGGGGGGGCATCCTACGAGCAGTACTTC,CASSQKTDGGASYEQYF
TRBV28,TRBJ1-2,.,TRBD1,TGTGCCAGCAGTGCAAGTCAACCGGGACAGGGGGATGGCTACACCTTC,CASSASQPGQGDGYTF
TRBV7-2,TRBJ2-3,few,TRBD1,TGTGCCAGCAGCTTGGGACAGGGGGCAAGAACAGATACGCAGTATTTT,CASSLGQGARTDTQYF
TRBV19,TRBJ2-4,.,.,TGTGCCAGTAGTTCGACGAGCGGAGACATTCAGTACTTC,CASSSTSGDIQYF
TRBV20-1,TRBJ2-5,few,TRBD2,TGCAGTGCTGGAAGACTAGCCGAGACCCAGTACTTC,CSAGRLAETQYF
TRBV10-3,TRBJ2-7,.,.,TGTGCCATCAGTGGGGACACCCTGGAGCAGTACTTC,CAISGDTLEQYF
TRBV10-3,TRBJ1-2,few,.,TGTGCCATCAGTGGGGCGTCCTTTTATGGCTACACCTTC,CAISGASFYGYTF
TRBV4-3,TRBJ1-2,few,TRBD1,TGCGCCAGCAGCCAAGATATGGGACAGGGAGCTAACTATGGCTACACCTTC,CASSQDMGQGANYGYTF
TRBV4-2,TRBJ1-5,.,.,TGTGCCAGCAGCCAAGATCTTATCACGCCCCAGCATTTT,CASSQDLITPQHF
TRBV6-1,TRBJ2-7,.,.,TGTGCCAGCAGTGATCCTAGGGGGGGAGGGTACGAGCAGTACTTC,CASSDPRGGGYEQYF
TRBV27,TRBJ2-7,few,.,TGTGCCAGCAGTTTATCGGTCAAGGTGGGCGAGCAGTACTTC,CASSLSVKVGEQYF
TRBV16,TRBJ1-5,few,.,TGTGCCAGCAGCCAATTACGGGTCAATCAGCCCCAGCATTTT,CASSQLRVNQPQHF
TRBV13,TRBJ1-2,.,TRBD1,TGTGCCAGCAGCTTAGATACAGGGGGGGGCTATGGCTACACCTTC,CASSLDTGGGYGYTF
TRBV18,TRBJ2-1,.,TRBD2,TGTGCCAGCTCACCGCGGACTAGCGGGGGTGTCGCGGGAGTGGAGCAGTTCTTC,CASSPRTSGGVAGVEQFF
TRBV5-1,TRBJ1-5,.,.,TGCGCCAGCAGCTTGGACGGGAATAGCAATCAGCCCCAGCATTTT,CASSLDGNSNQPQHF
TRBV6-1,TRBJ1-3,few,.,TGTGCCAGCACTGCCGACTCTGGAAACACCATATATTTT,CASTADSGNTIYF
TRBV11-1,TRBJ2-3,.,.,TGTGCCAGCAGCTTAATTGGACTTATAGCCCCAGATACGCAGTATTTT,CASSLIGLIAPDTQYF
TRBV5-1,TRBJ2-5,.,.,TGCGCCAGCAGCTTGGTCACTGGACTGGGCGAGACCCAGTACTTC,CASSLVTGLGETQYF
TRBV12-5,TRBJ2-1,.,TRBD1,TGTGCTAGTGTCCCGGGACAGGGTTACAATGAGCAGTTCTTC,CASVPGQGYNEQFF
TRBV29-1,TRBJ1-2,.,TRBD1,TGCAGCGTTGACGCCCGTTTTGGACAGGGTTCTGATGGCTACACCTTC,CSVDARFGQGSDGYTF
TRBV20-1,TRBJ2-1,few,.,TGCAGTGCTAGAGATAGTGGGGGGGCCAGGAGGAATGAGCAGTTCTTC,CSARDSGGARRNEQFF
TRBV7-2,TRBJ2-3,.,.,TGTGCCTCCCAGCGAGATGTCCGGGGTACGCAGTATTTT,CASQRDVRGTQYF
TRBV7-7,TRBJ2-2,.,.,TGTGCCAGCAGCTTGGGTGTTGGAACGACCGGGGAGCTGTTTTTT,CASSLGVGTTGELFF